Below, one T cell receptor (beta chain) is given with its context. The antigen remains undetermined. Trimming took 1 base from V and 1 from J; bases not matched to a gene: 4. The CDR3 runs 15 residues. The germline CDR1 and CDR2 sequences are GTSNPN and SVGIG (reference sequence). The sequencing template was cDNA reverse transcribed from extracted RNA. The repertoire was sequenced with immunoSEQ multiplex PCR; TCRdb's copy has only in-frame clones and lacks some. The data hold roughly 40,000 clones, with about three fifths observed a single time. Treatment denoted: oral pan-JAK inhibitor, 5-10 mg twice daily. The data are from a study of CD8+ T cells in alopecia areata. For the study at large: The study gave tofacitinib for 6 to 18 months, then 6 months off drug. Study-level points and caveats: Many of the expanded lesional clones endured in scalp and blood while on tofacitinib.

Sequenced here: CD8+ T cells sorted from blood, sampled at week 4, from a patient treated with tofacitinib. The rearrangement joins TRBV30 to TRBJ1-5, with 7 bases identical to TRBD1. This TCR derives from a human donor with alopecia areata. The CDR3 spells CAWSGGGASNQPQHF. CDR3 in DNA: TGTGCCTGGAGTGGAGGGGGCGCGAGCAATCAGCCCCAGCATTTT.